The clone carrying this T cell receptor beta chain was observed a few times. Its target is unknown. This sample stems from a study of persistence of HIV-infected CD4 T cells. V dropped 1 base and J dropped 2 bases, with 9 bases sitting between them. This CDR3 is built from 14 residues. Germline-derived CDR1 and CDR2 are SNHLY and FYNNEI. The immunoSEQ assay was version 4, run in survey mode. Genomic DNA was diluted to about 9.4 ng/uL, up to roughly 1 ug per sample. Sequencing was performed with immunoSEQ multiplex PCR; in TCRdb, only in-frame clones are kept and a portion is missing. The data show fewer than 40,000 clones, roughly four fifths seen once. Cells were stimulated with CMV-infected fibroblast lysates at roughly 10 ug/mL. CD40L/CD69 double-negative CD45RO-high memory CD4+ T cells were collected. These HIV-1-infected adults initiated suppressive ART in chronic infection. CD4+ T cell counts exceeded 400 cells/uL; CMV serology was positive. Anti-CD28/CD49d costimulation, CD40-blocking antibody and enfuvirtide were given to CD8-depleted PBMCs for less than 20 hours.

The material sequenced was CD4+ T cells sorted from PBMCs after roughly 19-hour stimulation, taken from a patient who received antiretroviral therapy. This sequence joins TRBV2 and TRBJ2-7; D is unclear. The receptor comes from an adult man with HIV who was CMV-seropositive. CDR3 in amino acids: CASSEGSNTYEQYF. The CDR3 bases are TGTGCCAGCAGTGAAGGCAGCAATACCTACGAGCAGTACTTC. The full variable domain, its missing parts supplied by reference TRBV2 and TRBJ2-7, is EPEVTQTPSHQVTQMGQEVILRCVPISNHLYFYWYRQILGQKVEFLVSFYNNEISEKSEIFDDQFSVERPDGSNFTLKIRSTKLEDSAMYFCASSEGSNTYEQYFGPGTRLTVT.